This T cell receptor beta chain was recorded in a study of shared clonotypes between healthy human individuals. With respect to this clone: The antigen remains unidentified.

Authors' processing steps: Sequence data from immunoSEQ were junction-only and lacked quality scores; consequently, filtering differed. Measured with immunoSEQ multiplex PCR; TCRdb has only the in-frame clones, and not every one. V, J and clone size are those of that table, while D and trimming were read from the DNA. The data contain about 1 million clones, around four fifths of them singletons. Donors included only healthy HIV-negative adults lacking recent acute infections or vaccinations. CDR1 and CDR2 (germline): SGHTA, FQGNSA. V was pared by 3 bases and J by 0 bases, with 11 bases between. The CDR3 contains 15 residues. Whole-study results and caveats: Deeper or shallower sequencing was expected to change how clonotypes are shared among donors. Only blood was sampled, and tissue TCR repertoires likely differ from blood ones.

This clonotype was obtained from a man between 18 and 29 years old in good health. The V gene is TRBV7-2, the J gene TRBJ1-1, with D possibly being TRBD1 (6 bases). The specimen was memory CD4+ T cells sorted from blood. Subset specified: CD45RA-negative fraction. This CDR3 reads CASSLGASVNTEAFF. In DNA, the CDR3 is TGTGCCAGCAGCTTGGGGGCATCTGTGAACACTGAAGCTTTCTTT.